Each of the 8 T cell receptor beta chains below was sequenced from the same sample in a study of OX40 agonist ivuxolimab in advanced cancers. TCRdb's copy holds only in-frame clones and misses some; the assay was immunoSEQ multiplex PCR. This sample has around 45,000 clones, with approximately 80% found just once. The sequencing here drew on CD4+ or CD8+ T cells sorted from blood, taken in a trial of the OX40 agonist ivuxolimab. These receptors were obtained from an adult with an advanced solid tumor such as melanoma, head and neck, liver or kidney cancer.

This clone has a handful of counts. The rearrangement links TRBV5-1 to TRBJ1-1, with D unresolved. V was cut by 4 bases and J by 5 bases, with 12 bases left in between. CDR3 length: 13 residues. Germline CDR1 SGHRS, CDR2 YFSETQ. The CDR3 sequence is CASSHGSSTEAFF. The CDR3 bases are TGCGCCAGCAGCCATGGCTCTTCAACTGAAGCTTTCTTT.

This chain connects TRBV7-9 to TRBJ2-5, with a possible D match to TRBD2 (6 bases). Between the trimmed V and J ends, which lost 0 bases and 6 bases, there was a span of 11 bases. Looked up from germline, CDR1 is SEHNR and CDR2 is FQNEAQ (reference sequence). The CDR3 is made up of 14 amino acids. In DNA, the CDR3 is TGTGCCAGCAGCTTAGCGGGGGGTTTGAAGACCCAGTACTTC. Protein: CASSLAGGLKTQYF.

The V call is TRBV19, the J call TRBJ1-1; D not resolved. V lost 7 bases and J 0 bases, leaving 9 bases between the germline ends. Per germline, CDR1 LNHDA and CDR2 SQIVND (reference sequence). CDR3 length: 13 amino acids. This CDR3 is CASTRGMNTEAFF. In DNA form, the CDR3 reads TGTGCCAGTACCCGGGGAATGAACACTGAAGCTTTCTTT.

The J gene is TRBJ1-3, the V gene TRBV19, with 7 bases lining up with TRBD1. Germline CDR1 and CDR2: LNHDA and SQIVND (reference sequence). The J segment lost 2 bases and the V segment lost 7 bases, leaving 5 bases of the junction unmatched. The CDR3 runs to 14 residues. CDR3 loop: CASKQGSAGNTIYF. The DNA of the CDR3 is TGTGCCAGTAAACAGGGGAGTGCTGGAAACACCATATATTTT.

CDR3 sequence (DNA): TGTGCCAGCAGTTACTCGAAACAGGTGGCCAAAAACATTCAGTACTTC. It is translated as CASSYSKQVAKNIQYF. The chain recombines TRBV6-5 with TRBJ2-4; D is perhaps TRBD1 (5 bases). Deletions cut 0 bases from V and 1 base from J, with 10 bases between. The CDR3 runs to 16 residues. Germline V CDR1 and CDR2: MNHEY, SVGAGI.

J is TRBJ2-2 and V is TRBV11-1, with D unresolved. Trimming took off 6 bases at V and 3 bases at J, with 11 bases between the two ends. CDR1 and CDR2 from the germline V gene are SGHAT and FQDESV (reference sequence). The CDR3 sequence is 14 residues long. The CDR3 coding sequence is TGTGCCAGCAGAATAGGTTGGGACACCGGGGAGCTGTTTTTT. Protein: CASRIGWDTGELFF.

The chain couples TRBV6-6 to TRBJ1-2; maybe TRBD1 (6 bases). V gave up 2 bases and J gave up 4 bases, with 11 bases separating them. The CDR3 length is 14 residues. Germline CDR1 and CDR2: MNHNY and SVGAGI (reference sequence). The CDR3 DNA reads TGTGCCAGCAGTTACGAACAGGGAACCTATGGCTACACCTTC. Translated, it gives CASSYEQGTYGYTF.

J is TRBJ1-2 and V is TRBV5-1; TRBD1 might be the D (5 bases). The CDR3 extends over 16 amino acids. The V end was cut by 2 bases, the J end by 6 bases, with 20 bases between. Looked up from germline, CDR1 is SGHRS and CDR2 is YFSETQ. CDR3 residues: CASSFPGDTGTHGYTF. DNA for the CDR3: TGCGCCAGCAGCTTTCCTGGGGATACAGGCACCCATGGCTACACCTTC.